This TCR beta chain was sequenced for a study of blood T cell repertoires in COVID-19. Study as a whole: Sites in the United States, Italy and Spain provided acute and convalescent COVID-19 samples. PBMCs, B-cell-depleted T cells, or T cells were the source of the cDNA or gDNA that made up the material.

Authors' data handling: Quantification of nucleated cells was approximated via reference gene primer amplification. Some clones are missing from TCRdb's copy, which holds only in-frame ones; the method was immunoSEQ multiplex PCR. Clone size and the V and J calls come from that table; the DNA yielded D and trimming. The data hold under 130,000 clones, with 75% to 90% observed a single time. V lost 11 bases to trimming and J lost 7 bases, with 17 bases between them. Germline values: CDR1 PRHDT, CDR2 FYEKMQ (reference sequence). The CDR3 is 12 residues long. The clonotype originates from a woman older than 75 with acute or convalescent COVID-19. Sequences were obtained from peripheral blood. The chain is built from TRBV13 and TRBJ2-5, with D tentatively TRBD2 (5 bases). The CDR3: CASTADRGTQYF. The CDR3 region has the DNA TGTGCCTCCACCGCAGACCGGGGGACCCAGTACTTC.